The 4 T cell receptor beta chains below come from one sample, sequenced in a study of T cell responses to AZD1222 COVID-19 vaccine. Data came from immunoSEQ multiplex PCR; TCRdb stores just in-frame clones and leaves some out. The data hold roughly 150,000 clones, with roughly 90% observed a single time. Sequenced here: peripheral blood, sampled on day 0 of AZD1222 vaccination. All receptors derive from an adult in good health.

J is TRBJ2-1 and V is TRBV21-1; the table names TRBD1, a call not compared with the DNA. TRBV21-1 is assigned pseudogene status. The CDR3 spans 13 residues. This CDR3 is CASSKSGDPEQFF. CDR3 sequence (DNA): TGTGCCAGCAGCAAGTCAGGGGACCCCGAGCAGTTCTTC.

The V gene is TRBV7-2, the J gene TRBJ2-3, with 13 bases lining up with TRBD2. V trimming: 2 bases; J trimming: 5 bases; junction bases outside the gene matches: 1. The CDR3 loop spans 15 amino acids. Per germline, CDR1 SGHTA and CDR2 FQGNSA. The CDR3 DNA reads as TGTGCCAGCAGCTTAACTAGCGGGGGGGGAGATACGCAGTATTTT. Translation gives CASSLTSGGGDTQYF.

The rearrangement joins TRBV19 to TRBJ1-2, with D perhaps matching TRBD1 (5 bases). Trimming removed 7 bases at V and 5 bases at J, with 11 bases between. Germline CDR1 LNHDA, CDR2 SQIVND (reference sequence). The length of the CDR3 is 12 residues. The CDR3 loop reads CASTSGPYGYTF. Written as DNA, the CDR3 is TGTGCCAGTACCTCAGGGCCTTATGGCTACACCTTC.

The rearrangement links TRBV5-1 to TRBJ1-3; D unclear. Germline loops: CDR1 SGHRS, CDR2 YFSETQ. The CDR3 contains 14 residues. Trimming stripped 0 bases from V and 4 bases from J, with 8 bases between. The CDR3: CASSLVGSGNTIYF. CDR3 nucleotide sequence: TGCGCCAGCAGCTTGGTGGGAAGCGGAAACACCATATATTTT.